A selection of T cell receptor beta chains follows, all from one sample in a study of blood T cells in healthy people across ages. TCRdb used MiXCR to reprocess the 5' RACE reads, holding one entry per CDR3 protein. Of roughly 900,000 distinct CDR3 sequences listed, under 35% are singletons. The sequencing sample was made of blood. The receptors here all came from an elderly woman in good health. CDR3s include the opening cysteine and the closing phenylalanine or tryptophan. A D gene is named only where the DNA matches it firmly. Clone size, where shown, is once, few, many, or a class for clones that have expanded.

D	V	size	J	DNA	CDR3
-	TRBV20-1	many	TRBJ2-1	TGCAGTGCTGCACAGGGTTCGAATGAGCAGTTCTTC	CSAAQGSNEQFF
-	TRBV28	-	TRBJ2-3	TGTGCCAGCGACTGTCCCCCGGCTGGCCTAGTAGTAGATACGCAGTATTTT	CASDCPPAGLVVDTQYF
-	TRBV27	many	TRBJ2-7	TGTGCCAGCAGCCCTTACGGACAGCGTTACGAGCAGTACTTC	CASSPYGQRYEQYF
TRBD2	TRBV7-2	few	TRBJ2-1	TGTGCCAGCAGCTTAGAGCTAGCGGGGGGGGGGTTCTTC	CASSLELAGGGFF
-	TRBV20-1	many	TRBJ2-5	TGCAGTGCGGCCACGAGTAGGCGACAAGAGACCCAGTACTTC	CSAATSRRQETQYF
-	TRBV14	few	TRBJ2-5	TGTGCCAGCAGCAAGGGAGTGGGAGAGACCCAGTACTTC	CASSKGVGETQYF
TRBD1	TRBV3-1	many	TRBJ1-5	TGTGCCAGCAGCCTATCGACAGGGAATCAGCCCCAGCATTTT	CASSLSTGNQPQHF
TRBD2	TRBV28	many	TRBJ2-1	TGTGCCAGCAGTGCGACTAGCGGGGGGAACAATGAGCAGTTCTTC	CASSATSGGNNEQFF
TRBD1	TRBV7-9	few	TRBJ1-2	TGTGCCAGCAGCTGGGGTGAAGGACAGGTCGATGGCTACACCTTC	CASSWGEGQVDGYTF
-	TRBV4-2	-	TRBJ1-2	TGTGCCAGCAGCCAAGATAAGGAGCAACTCTATGGCTACACCTTC	CASSQDKEQLYGYTF
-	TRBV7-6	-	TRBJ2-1	TGTGCCAGCAGCCAAGATCTATCCGGGCGCACGGGGAATGAGCAGTTCTTC	CASSQDLSGRTGNEQFF
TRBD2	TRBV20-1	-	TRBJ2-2	TGCAGTGCCACTAGCGGGGGGGACGGGGAGCTGTTTTTT	CSATSGGDGELFF
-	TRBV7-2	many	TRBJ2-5	TGTGCCAGCAGCGCCCGTATGGGAGAGACCCAGTACTTC	CASSARMGETQYF
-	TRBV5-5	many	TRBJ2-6	TGTGCCAGCAGCTTTACAGCTGGGGCCAACGTCCTGACTTTC	CASSFTAGANVLTF
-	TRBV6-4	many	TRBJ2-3	TGTGCCAGCAGTGAGAGTCCCGGGACATTGGAGTATTTT	CASSESPGTLEYF
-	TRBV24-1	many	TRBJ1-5	TGTGCCACCAGTGACACGACATGGCGCGGGCAGCCCCAGCATTTT	CATSDTTWRGQPQHF
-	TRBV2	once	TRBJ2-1	TGTGCCAGCAGTGAATTGGGGGGAGCCGGTGAGCAGTTCTTC	CASSELGGAGEQFF
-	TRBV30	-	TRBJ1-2	TGTGCCTGGAGTAAGTACAGAAACTATGGCTACACCTTC	CAWSKYRNYGYTF
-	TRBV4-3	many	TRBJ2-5	TGCGCCAGCAGCCAAGATTGGGCGAGAGAGACCCAGTACTTC	CASSQDWARETQYF
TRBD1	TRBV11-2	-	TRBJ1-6	TGTGCCAGCAGCTCCCCGACAGGGAAGTATTCACCCCTCCACTTT	CASSSPTGKYSPLHF
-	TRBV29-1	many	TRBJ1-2	TGCAGCGTTTGGGATTACTATGGCTACACCTTC	CSVWDYYGYTF
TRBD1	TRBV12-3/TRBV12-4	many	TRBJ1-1	TGTGCCAGCAGGGATTCAGGGGGCACTGAAGCTTTCTTT	CASRDSGGTEAFF
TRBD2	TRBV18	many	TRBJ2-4	TGTGCCAGCTCACCGCCGGGACTAGCGGCGTCCAAAAACATTCAGTACTTC	CASSPPGLAASKNIQYF
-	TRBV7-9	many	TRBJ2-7	TGTGCCAGCAGCTTGCAGGGTGTGATCCTCTACGAGCAGTACTTC	CASSLQGVILYEQYF
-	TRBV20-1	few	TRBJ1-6	TGCAGTGCTTACCGGGCAGGGCGGAATTCACCCCTCCACTTT	CSAYRAGRNSPLHF
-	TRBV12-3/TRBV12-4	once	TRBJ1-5	TGTGCCAGCAGTCCCGCCAGGGGACAGCCCCAGCATTTT	CASSPARGQPQHF
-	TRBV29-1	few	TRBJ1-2	TGCAGCGTTACTACAGGGTATGGCAACACCTTC	CSVTTGYGNTF
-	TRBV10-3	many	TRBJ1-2	TGTGCCATCAGTGGAGAAGGGCATGGCTACACCTTC	CAISGEGHGYTF
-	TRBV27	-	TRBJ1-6	TGTGCCAGCAGTTCGACAGGTCGGAGCTCCTATAATTCACCCCTCCACTTT	CASSSTGRSSYNSPLHF
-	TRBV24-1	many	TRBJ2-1	TGTGCCACCAGTGGACGGGGTTCCTACAATGAGCAGTTCTTC	CATSGRGSYNEQFF
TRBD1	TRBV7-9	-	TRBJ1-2	TGTGCCAGCAGCCTCGGACAGGGGATTAACTATGGCTACACCTTC	CASSLGQGINYGYTF
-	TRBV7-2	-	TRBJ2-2	TGTGCCAGCAGCAAGGGCCCGGGGACCGGGGAGCTGTTTTTT	CASSKGPGTGELFF
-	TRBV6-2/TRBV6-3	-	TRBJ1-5	TGTGCCAGCAGTTATTTAAGACAGCCCCAGCATTTT	CASSYLRQPQHF
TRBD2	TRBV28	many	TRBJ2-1	TGTGCCAGCATCGGGAGGGTTTACAATGAGCAGTTCTTC	CASIGRVYNEQFF
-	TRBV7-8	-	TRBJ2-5	TGTGCCAGCAGCTTCGGGGCCCCTTTTGAAGGGGAGACCCAGTACTTC	CASSFGAPFEGETQYF